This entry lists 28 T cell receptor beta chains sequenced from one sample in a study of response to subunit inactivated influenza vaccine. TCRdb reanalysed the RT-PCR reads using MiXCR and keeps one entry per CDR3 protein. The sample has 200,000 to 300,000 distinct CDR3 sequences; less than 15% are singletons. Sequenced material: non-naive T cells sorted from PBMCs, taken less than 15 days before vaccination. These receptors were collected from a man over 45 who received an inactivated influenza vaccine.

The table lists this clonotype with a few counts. Here the CDR3 reads CAIGLTSGEQYF. The DNA for the CDR3 is TGTGCCATCGGCTTGACTAGTGGCGAGCAGTACTTC. The chain joins TRBV10-3 to TRBJ2-7; the D gene is possibly TRBD2 (6 bases). V was trimmed by 8 bases and J by 6 bases, leaving 14 bases between them. Germline V gene lookup returns CDR1 ENHRY and CDR2 SYGVKD. The CDR3 runs 12 residues.

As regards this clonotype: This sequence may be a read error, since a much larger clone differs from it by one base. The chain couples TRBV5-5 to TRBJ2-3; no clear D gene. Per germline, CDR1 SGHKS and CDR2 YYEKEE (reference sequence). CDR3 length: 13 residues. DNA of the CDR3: TGTGCCAACAGCTTCTCATTTTCGGATACGCAGTATTTT. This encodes CANSFSFSDTQYF.

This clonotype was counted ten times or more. The CDR3: CASSLDRETQYF. DNA of the CDR3: TGTGCCAGCAGCTTAGACCGGGAGACCCAGTACTTC. The rearrangement links TRBV7-2 to TRBJ2-5; D is ambiguous. Germline loops: CDR1 SGHTA, CDR2 FQGNSA. Between the trimmed V and J ends, which lost 1 base and 5 bases, there was a span of 5 bases. The CDR3 runs to 12 residues.

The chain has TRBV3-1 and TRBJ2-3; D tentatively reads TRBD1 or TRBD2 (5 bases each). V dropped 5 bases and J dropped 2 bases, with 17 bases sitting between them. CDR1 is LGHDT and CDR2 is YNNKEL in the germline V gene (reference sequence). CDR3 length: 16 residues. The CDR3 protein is CASSGDSGPFTDTQYF. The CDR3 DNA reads TGTGCCAGCAGCGGAGATTCGGGACCGTTCACAGATACGCAGTATTTT.

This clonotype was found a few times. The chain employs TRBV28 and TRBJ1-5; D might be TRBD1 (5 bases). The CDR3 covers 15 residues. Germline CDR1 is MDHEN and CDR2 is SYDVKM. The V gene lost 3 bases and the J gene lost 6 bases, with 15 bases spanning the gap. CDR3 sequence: CASSFYGGLGQPQHF. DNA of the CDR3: TGTGCCAGCAGTTTTTATGGGGGTCTGGGTCAGCCCCAGCATTTT.

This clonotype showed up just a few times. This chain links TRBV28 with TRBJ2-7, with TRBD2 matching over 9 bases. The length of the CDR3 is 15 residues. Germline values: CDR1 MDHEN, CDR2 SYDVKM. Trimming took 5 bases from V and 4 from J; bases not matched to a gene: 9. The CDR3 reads CASSPPGLASYEQYF. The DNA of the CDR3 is TGTGCCAGCAGTCCCCCCGGACTAGCGTCGTACGAGCAGTACTTC.

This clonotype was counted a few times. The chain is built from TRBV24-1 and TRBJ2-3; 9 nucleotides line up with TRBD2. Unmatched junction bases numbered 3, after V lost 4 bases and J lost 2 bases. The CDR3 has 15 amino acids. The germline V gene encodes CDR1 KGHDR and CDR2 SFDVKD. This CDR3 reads CATSEASGVTDTQYF. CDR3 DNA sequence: TGTGCCACCAGTGAGGCTAGCGGGGTCACAGATACGCAGTATTTT.

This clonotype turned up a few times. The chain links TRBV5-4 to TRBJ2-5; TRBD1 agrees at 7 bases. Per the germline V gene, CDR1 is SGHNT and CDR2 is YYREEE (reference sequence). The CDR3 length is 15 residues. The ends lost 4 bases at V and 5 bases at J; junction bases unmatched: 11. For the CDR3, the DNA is TGTGCCAGCAGCCAAGGGGTAGGGGGCGCGGAGACCCAGTACTTC. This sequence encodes CASSQGVGGAETQYF.

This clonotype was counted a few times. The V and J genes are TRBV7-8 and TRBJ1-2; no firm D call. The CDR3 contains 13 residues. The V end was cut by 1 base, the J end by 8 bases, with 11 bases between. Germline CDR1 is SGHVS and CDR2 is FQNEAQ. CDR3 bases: TGTGCCAGCAGCTTAGTGCGCTCCGGAGGCTACACCTTC. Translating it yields CASSLVRSGGYTF.

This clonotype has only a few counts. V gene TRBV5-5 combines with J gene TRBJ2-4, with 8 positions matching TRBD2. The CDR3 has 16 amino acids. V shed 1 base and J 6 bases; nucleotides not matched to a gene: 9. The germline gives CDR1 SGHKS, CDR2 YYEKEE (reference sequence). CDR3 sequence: CASSLSGGRSGNIQYF. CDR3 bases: TGTGCCAGCAGCTTGTCCGGCGGGAGGAGTGGAAACATTCAGTACTTC.

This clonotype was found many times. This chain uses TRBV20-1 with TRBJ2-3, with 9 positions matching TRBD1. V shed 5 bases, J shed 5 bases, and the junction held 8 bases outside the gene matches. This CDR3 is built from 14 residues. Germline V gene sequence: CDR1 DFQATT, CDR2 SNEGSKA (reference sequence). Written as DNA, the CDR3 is TGCAGTGCTGGAAACAGGGGGCACGGAGATACGCAGTATTTT. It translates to CSAGNRGHGDTQYF.

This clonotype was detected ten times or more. The CDR3 loop reads CASSPYSGGSYNEQFF. CDR3 sequence (DNA): TGTGCCAGCAGCCCCTATAGCGGGGGCTCCTACAATGAGCAGTTCTTC. V usage is TRBV4-2 and J usage is TRBJ2-1, with 9 bases identical to TRBD2. J gave up 0 bases and V 4 bases, and 4 bases lay outside the gene matches. Germline assignment: CDR1 LGHNA and CDR2 YNFKEQ. The CDR3 is 16 amino acids.

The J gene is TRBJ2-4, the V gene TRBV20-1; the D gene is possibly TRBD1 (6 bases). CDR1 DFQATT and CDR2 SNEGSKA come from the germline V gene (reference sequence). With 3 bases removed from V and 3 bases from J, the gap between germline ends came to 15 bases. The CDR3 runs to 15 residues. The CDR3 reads CSASFRQVDKNIQYF. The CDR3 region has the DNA TGCAGTGCTAGTTTTCGACAGGTAGACAAAAACATTCAGTACTTC.

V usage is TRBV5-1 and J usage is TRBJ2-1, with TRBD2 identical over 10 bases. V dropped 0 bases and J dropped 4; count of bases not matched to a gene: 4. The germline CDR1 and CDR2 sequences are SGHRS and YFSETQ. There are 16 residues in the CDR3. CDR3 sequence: CASSLGGTSAYNEQFF. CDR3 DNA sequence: TGCGCCAGCAGCTTGGGGGGGACTAGCGCATACAATGAGCAGTTCTTC.

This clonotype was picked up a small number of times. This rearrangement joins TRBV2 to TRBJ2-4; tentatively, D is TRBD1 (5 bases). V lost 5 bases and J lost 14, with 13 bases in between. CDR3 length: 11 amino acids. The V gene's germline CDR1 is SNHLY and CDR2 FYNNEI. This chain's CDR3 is CASSYSTEKYF. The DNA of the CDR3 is TGTGCCAGCAGTTATTCGACAGAAAAGTACTTC.

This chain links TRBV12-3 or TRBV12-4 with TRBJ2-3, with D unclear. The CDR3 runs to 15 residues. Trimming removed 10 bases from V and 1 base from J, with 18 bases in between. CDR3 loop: CATTIDKTGTDTQYF. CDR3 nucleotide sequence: TGTGCCACCACTATTGATAAAACCGGCACAGATACGCAGTATTTT.

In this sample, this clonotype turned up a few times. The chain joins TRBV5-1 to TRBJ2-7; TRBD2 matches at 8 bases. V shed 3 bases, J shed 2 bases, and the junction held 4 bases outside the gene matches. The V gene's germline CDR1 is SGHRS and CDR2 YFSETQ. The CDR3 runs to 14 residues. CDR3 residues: CASSWRAGAYEQYF. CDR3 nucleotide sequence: TGCGCCAGCAGCTGGCGAGCGGGGGCCTACGAGCAGTACTTC.

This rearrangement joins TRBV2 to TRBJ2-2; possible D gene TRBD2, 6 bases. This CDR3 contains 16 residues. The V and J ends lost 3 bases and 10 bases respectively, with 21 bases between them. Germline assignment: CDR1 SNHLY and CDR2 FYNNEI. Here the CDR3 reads CASSDPGHSGGAELFF. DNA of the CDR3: TGTGCCAGCAGTGACCCCGGACACTCCGGGGGTGCGGAGCTGTTTTTT.

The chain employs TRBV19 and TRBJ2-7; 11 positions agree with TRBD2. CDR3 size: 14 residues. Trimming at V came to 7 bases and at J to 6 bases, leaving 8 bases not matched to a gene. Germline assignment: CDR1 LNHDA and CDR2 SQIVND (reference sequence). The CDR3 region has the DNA TGTGCCAGTAAGATGACTAGCGGGATGGGCGAGCAGTACTTC. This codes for CASKMTSGMGEQYF.

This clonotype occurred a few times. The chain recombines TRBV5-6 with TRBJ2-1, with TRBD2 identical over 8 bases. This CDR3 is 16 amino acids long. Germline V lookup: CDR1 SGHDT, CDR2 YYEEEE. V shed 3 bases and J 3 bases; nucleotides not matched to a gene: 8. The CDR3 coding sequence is TGTGCCAGCAGCTCCCTCTCGCGGGGGGTCTACAATGAGCAGTTCTTC. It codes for CASSSLSRGVYNEQFF.

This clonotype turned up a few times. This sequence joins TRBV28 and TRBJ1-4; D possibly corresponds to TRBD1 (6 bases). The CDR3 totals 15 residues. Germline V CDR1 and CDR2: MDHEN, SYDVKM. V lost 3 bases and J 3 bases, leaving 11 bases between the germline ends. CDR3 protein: CASSLSRGANEKLFF. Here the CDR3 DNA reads TGTGCCAGCAGTTTGTCTAGGGGGGCTAATGAAAAACTGTTTTTT. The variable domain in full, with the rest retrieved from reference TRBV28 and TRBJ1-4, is DVKVTQSSRYLVKRTGEKVFLECVQDMDHENMFWYRQDPGLGLRLIYFSYDVKMKEKGDIPEGYSVSREKKERFSLILESASTNQTSMYLCASSLSRGANEKLFFGSGTQLSVL.

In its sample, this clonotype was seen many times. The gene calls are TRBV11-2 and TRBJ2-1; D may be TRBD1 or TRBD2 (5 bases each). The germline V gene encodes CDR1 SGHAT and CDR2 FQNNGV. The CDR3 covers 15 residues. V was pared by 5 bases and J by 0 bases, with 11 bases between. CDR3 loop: CASSLGTTSYNEQFF. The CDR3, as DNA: TGTGCCAGCAGCCTCGGGACCACCTCCTACAATGAGCAGTTCTTC.

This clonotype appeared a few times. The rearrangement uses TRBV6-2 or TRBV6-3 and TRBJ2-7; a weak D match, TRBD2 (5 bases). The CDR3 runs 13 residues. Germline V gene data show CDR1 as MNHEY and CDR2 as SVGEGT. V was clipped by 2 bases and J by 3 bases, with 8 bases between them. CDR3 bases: TGTGCCAGCAGTTACCGGGATTACTACGAGCAGTACTTC. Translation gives CASSYRDYYEQYF.

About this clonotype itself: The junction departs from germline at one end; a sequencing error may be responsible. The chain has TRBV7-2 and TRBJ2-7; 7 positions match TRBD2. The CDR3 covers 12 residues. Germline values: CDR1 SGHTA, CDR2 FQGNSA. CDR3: CAGSLGGTEQYF. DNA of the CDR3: TGTGCCGGCAGCCTGGGGGGGACGGAGCAGTACTTC.

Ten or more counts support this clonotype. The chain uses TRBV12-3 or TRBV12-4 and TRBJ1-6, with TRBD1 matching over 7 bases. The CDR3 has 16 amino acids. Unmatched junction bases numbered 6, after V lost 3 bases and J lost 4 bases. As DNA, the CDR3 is TGTGCCAGCAGTTTGGGCGGGGACAGTTATAATTCACCCCTCCACTTT. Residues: CASSLGGDSYNSPLHF.

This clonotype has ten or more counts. The CDR3 coding sequence is TGCGCCAGCAGCCAAGAAGATCGGGGGGCGAACACCGGGGAGCTGTTTTTT. The encoded protein is CASSQEDRGANTGELFF. The chain combines TRBV4-3 with TRBJ2-2, with 7 bases that match TRBD2. The germline gives CDR1 LGHNA, CDR2 YSLEER. The ends lost 0 bases at V and 0 bases at J; junction bases unmatched: 4. The CDR3 has 17 residues.

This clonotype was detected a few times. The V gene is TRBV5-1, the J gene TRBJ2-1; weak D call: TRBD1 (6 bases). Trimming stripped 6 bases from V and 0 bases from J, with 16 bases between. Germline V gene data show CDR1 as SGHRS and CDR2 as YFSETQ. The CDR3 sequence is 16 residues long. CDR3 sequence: CASNLGGSSSYNEQFF. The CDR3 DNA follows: TGCGCCAGCAACTTAGGGGGATCCAGCTCCTACAATGAGCAGTTCTTC.

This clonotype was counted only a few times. Here the CDR3 reads CASSPLFHLGNEQFF. CDR3 DNA: TGTGCCAGCAGCCCTCTATTTCACCTGGGCAATGAGCAGTTCTTC. The V call is TRBV7-2, the J call TRBJ2-1; D is ambiguous. V was clipped by 5 bases and J by 6 bases, with 17 bases between them. This CDR3 region has 15 residues. Germline V lookup: CDR1 SGHTA, CDR2 FQGNSA.